Included here is one T cell receptor (beta chain) sequence, with context. This entry is derived from a study of blood T cell repertoires in COVID-19. Study background: There were acute and convalescent COVID-19 samples, and they came from the United States, Italy and Spain. Sources were T cells, B-cell-depleted T cells, or PBMCs; the material itself was cDNA or gDNA.

Germline CDR1 and CDR2: SNHLY and FYNNEI. The CDR3 consists of 14 residues. V lost 3 bases and J lost 4, with 11 bases in between. Per the authors' pipeline: How many nucleated cells were present was estimated from reference gene primer amplification. Using immunoSEQ multiplex PCR, the repertoire was profiled, and TCRdb retains in-frame clones only, with some absent. The V and J calls and clone size are taken from that table; D and trimming were inferred from the DNA. The data hold approximately 110,000 clones, with about 87% observed a single time. This chain connects TRBV2 to TRBJ2-3; a weak D match, TRBD2 (5 bases). The material sequenced was peripheral blood. The source of this sequence is a woman in her fifties or sixties with acute or convalescent COVID-19. The CDR3 DNA reads TGTGCCAGCAGTGAGACACCCGGGGCAGATACGCAGTATTTT. Its protein is CASSETPGADTQYF.